This is a list of T cell receptor beta chains from one sample in a study of blood T cell repertoires in COVID-19. Only in-frame clones appear in the TCRdb table, and some are missing; sequencing was by immunoSEQ multiplex PCR. The repertoire holds some 150,000 clones, more than 80% seen once, with roughly 8.3% in the top ten. Sequencing input: peripheral blood. These receptors all come from a human donor with acute or convalescent COVID-19. The donor label of this sample is uncertain. Each CDR3 is given with its conserved first and last residue. D genes are given only for firm matches. Size is omitted from some rows. Given values are once, few, many or a class for expanded clones.

>many|-|TRBJ1-5|TRBV7-2
TGTGCCAGCAGCTTAGGGGGCGCTAGCAATCAGCCCCAGCATTTT
CASSLGGASNQPQHF
>-|-|TRBJ1-4|TRBV20-1
TGCAGTGCTAGTGGGGGCCTCGGATCTAATGAAAAACTGTTTTTT
CSASGGLGSNEKLFF
>-|TRBD1|TRBJ2-1|TRBV19
TGTGCCACTCACCTCCAGGGGGCGAATGAGCAGTTCTTC
CATHLQGANEQFF
>-|-|TRBJ1-2|TRBV15
TGTGCCACCAGCAGTCCTAGTGGGACTTGGGGCTACACCTTC
CATSSPSGTWGYTF
>-|-|TRBJ1-5|TRBV19
TGTGCCAGTGCCCGGGGGGCTACCTGGGGGAACAATCAGCCCCAGCATTTT
CASARGATWGNNQPQHF
>many|TRBD2|TRBJ2-3|TRBV3-1/TRBV3-2
TGTGCCAGCAGCCAAGTCGGTGGGGGGGCAGATACGCAGTATTTT
CASSQVGGGADTQYF
>-|TRBD2|TRBJ2-7|TRBV6-2/TRBV6-3
TGTGCCAGCAGTTACTTAGGTTGGAAGCGGGGGGCGTACGAGCAGTACTTC
CASSYLGWKRGAYEQYF
>once|-|TRBJ2-5|TRBV29-1
TGCAGCGTTTCCAGAGCGTACCAAGAGACCCAGTACTTC
CSVSRAYQETQYF
>-|TRBD2|TRBJ2-1|TRBV5-4
TGTGCCAGCAGCGCTTTCTCGCGGGGGGAAAATGAGCAGTTCTTC
CASSAFSRGENEQFF
>-|-|TRBJ1-5|TRBV7-8
TGTGCCAGCAGCTTAGCGGGCAGAGGGAAGCCCCAGCATTTT
CASSLAGRGKPQHF
>once|-|TRBJ2-7|TRBV5-4
TGTGCCAGCAGCGTCGCACAGGGAGTTAAGTCCTACGAGCAGTACTTC
CASSVAQGVKSYEQYF
>-|-|TRBJ1-2|TRBV30
TGTGCCTCACACTCCTCGGGGAGGGGCCCAGACTATGGCTACACCTTC
CASHSSGRGPDYGYTF
>-|TRBD1|TRBJ1-1|TRBV20-1
TGCAGTGCTAGGGACAGGGAACGAGCTTTCTTT
CSARDRERAFF
>-|TRBD1|TRBJ2-5|TRBV5-1
TGCGCCAGCAGCTCGTGGACAGGGCAGACGACCCAGTACTTC
CASSSWTGQTTQYF
>-|-|TRBJ1-1|TRBV3-1/TRBV3-2
TGTGCCAGCAGCCAAGCTAGGAAGAACACTGAAGCTTTCTTT
CASSQARKNTEAFF
>-|-|TRBJ1-1|TRBV6-5
TGTGCCAGCAGTTACCAGATCCATGGGGCGGCCACTGAAGCTTTCTTT
CASSYQIHGAATEAFF
>-|TRBD1|TRBJ2-7|TRBV6-5
TGTGCCAGCAGAAGACAGGGGGCTAGCTACGAGCAGTACTTC
CASRRQGASYEQYF
>-|-|TRBJ1-2|TRBV9
TGTGCCAGCAGCCCAGAGGGCGGGGGGCGTTTAAAGTATGGCTACACCTTC
CASSPEGGGRLKYGYTF
>-|-|TRBJ2-3|TRBV14
TGTGCCAGCAGCCAAGATGCAGGGGCTAGCACAGATACGCAGTATTTT
CASSQDAGASTDTQYF
>-|-|TRBJ1-3|TRBV2
TGTGCCAGCAAGGCCAGGGCTGGAAACACCATATATTTT
CASKARAGNTIYF
>-|TRBD1|TRBJ1-2|TRBV19
TGTGCCAGTAAAGGGACAGCCAATGGCTACACCTTC
CASKGTANGYTF
>-|TRBD2|TRBJ2-3|TRBV5-1
TGCGCCAGCAGCCCGGGACTAGCGGGGGGGTCTAGCACAGATACGCAGTATTTT
CASSPGLAGGSSTDTQYF
>-|-|TRBJ1-1|TRBV2
TGTGCCAGCGAACGGGGGACTGAAGCTTTCTTT
CASERGTEAFF
>-|-|TRBJ2-5|TRBV9
TGTGCCAGCAGCGTAGGCTCGGCAGGGGTGGAGACCCAGTACTTC
CASSVGSAGVETQYF
>-|TRBD1|TRBJ1-5|TRBV7-9
TGTGCCAGCAGCATCGGGACAGGGGGCAATCAGCCCCAGCATTTT
CASSIGTGGNQPQHF
>-|-|TRBJ1-1|TRBV4-1
TGCGCCAGCAGCCTTAGCCGGTACACTGAAGCTTTCTTT
CASSLSRYTEAFF